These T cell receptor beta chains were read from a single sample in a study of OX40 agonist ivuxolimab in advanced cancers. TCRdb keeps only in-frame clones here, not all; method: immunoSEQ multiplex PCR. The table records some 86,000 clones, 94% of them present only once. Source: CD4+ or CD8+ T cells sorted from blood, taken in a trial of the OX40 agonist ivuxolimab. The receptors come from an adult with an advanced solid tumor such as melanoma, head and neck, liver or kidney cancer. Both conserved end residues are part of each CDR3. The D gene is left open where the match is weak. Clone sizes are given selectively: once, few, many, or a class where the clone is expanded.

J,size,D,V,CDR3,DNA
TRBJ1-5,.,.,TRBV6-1,CASSLWTVSNQPQHF,TGTGCCAGCAGCCTATGGACAGTTAGCAATCAGCCCCAGCATTTT
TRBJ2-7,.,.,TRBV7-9,CASSLAGLTYEQYF,TGTGCCAGCAGCTTAGCAGGATTGACCTACGAGCAGTACTTC
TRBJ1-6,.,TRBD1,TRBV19,CASSMDEGTVDNSPLHF,TGTGCCAGTAGTATGGACGAGGGGACAGTGGATAATTCACCCCTCCACTTT
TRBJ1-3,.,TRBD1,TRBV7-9,CASSEQGDYGNTIYF,TGTGCCAGCAGCGAACAGGGGGATTATGGAAACACCATATATTTT
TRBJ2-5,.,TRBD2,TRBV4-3,CASSPSLAEETQYF,TGCGCCAGCAGCCCCTCCCTAGCGGAAGAGACCCAGTACTTC
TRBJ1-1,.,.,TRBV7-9,CASTPAWGRNTEAFF,TGTGCCAGCACCCCCGCGTGGGGGCGGAACACTGAAGCTTTCTTT
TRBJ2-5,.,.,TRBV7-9,CASSLDLTRETQYF,TGTGCCAGCAGCTTGGATTTAACTAGAGAGACCCAGTACTTC
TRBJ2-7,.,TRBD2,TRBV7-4,CASSLLKASGSFEQYF,TGTGCCAGCAGCTTACTCAAGGCTAGCGGGAGTTTCGAGCAGTACTTC
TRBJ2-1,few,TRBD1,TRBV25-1,CASSESRDRVRDEQFF,TGTGCCAGCAGTGAAAGCAGGGACAGGGTGAGGGATGAGCAGTTCTTC
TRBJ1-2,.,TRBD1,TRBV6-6,CASSETGASVYGYTF,TGTGCCAGCAGTGAGACAGGGGCCTCCGTCTATGGCTACACCTTC
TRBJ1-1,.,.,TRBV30,CAWSVGGRTEAFF,TGTGCCTGGAGTGTCGGGGGGAGAACTGAAGCTTTCTTT
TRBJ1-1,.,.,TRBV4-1,CASSQERSRTEAFF,TGCGCCAGCAGCCAAGAGAGGAGTCGGACTGAAGCTTTCTTT
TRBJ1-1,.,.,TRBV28,CASKRDRVNTEAFF,TGTGCCAGCAAACGAGACAGAGTGAACACTGAAGCTTTCTTT
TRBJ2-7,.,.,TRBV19,CASSIGASAEQYF,TGTGCCAGTAGTATAGGGGCTAGCGCCGAGCAGTACTTC
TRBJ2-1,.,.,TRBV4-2,CASSHSEEQFF,TGTGCCAGCAGCCATTCCGAGGAGCAGTTCTTC
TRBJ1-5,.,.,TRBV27,CASSSRGLPFEPQHF,TGTGCCAGCAGTTCACGGGGACTGCCTTTTGAGCCCCAGCATTTT
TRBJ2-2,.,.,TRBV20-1,CVQGGELFF,TGCGTCCAGGGCGGGGAGCTGTTTTTT
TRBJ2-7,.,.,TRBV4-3,CASSQDRGSDEQYF,TGCGCCAGCAGCCAAGATCGGGGGTCGGACGAGCAGTACTTC